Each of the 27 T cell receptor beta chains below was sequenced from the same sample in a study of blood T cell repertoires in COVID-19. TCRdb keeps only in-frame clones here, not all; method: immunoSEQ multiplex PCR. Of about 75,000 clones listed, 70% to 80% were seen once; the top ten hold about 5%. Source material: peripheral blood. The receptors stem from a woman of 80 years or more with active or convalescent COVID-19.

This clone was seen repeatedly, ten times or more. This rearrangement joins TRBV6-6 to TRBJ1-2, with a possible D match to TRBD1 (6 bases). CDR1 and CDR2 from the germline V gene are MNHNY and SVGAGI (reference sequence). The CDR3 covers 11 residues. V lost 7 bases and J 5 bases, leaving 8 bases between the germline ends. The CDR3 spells CASKGEYGYTF. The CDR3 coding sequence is TGTGCCAGCAAGGGGGAGTATGGCTACACCTTC.

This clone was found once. The CDR3 loop is CASSPQQAEGAFF. In nucleotides, the CDR3 is TGTGCCAGCTCACCACAACAGGCCGAAGGAGCTTTCTTT. This chain uses TRBV18 with TRBJ1-1; perhaps TRBD1 as D (5 bases). CDR3 length equals 13 residues. The V end was cut by 1 base, the J end by 10 bases, with 13 bases between. Germline CDR1 reads KGHSH; CDR2 reads LQKENI. The full variable domain, its missing parts supplied by reference TRBV18 and TRBJ1-1, is NAGVMQNPRHLVRRRGQEARLRCSPMKGHSHVYWYRQLPEEGLKFMVYLQKENIIDESGMPKERFSAEFPKEGPSILRIQQVVRGDSAAYFCASSPQQAEGAFFGQGTRLTVV.

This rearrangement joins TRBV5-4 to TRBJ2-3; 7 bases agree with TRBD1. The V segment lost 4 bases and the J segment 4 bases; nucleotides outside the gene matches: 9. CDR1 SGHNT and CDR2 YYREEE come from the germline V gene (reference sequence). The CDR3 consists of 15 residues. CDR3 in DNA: TGTGCCAGCAGCCGGGGACAGCCGATTTCAGATACGCAGTATTTT. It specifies CASSRGQPISDTQYF.

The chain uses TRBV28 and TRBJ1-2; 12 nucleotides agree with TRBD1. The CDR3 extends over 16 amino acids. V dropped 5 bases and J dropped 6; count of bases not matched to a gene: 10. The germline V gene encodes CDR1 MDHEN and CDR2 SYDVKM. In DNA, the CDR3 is TGTGCCAGCAGTCCCCCGGGACAGGGGGCATTAGATGGCTACACCTTC. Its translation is CASSPPGQGALDGYTF.

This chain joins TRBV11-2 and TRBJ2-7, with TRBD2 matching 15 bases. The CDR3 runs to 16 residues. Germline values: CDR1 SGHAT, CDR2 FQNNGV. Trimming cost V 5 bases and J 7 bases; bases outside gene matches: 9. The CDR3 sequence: CASSPTGLAGGREQYF. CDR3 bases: TGTGCCAGCAGCCCCACAGGACTAGCGGGAGGGAGGGAGCAGTACTTC. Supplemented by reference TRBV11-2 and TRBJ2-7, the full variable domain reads EAGVAQSPRYKIIEKRQSVAFWCNPISGHATLYWYQQILGQGPKLLIQFQNNGVVDDSQLPKDRFSAERLKGVDSTLKIQPAKLEDSAVYLCASSPTGLAGGREQYFGPGTRLTVT.

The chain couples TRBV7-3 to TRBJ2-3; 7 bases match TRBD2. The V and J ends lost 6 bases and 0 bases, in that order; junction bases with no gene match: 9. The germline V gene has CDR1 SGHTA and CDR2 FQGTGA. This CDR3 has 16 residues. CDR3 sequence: CASSHSGTTSTDTQYF. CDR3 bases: TGTGCCAGCAGTCACTCGGGGACTACGAGCACAGATACGCAGTATTTT.

CDR3 DNA: TGTGCCAGCTCGCTTCGGACTAGCGGGAGGGCCTACAATGAGCAGTTCTTC. This translates into CASSLRTSGRAYNEQFF. The chain employs TRBV18 and TRBJ2-1, with 15 bases identical to TRBD2. The CDR3 extends over 17 amino acids. The V gene end was trimmed by 6 bases and the J gene end by 2 bases; junction bases not matched to a gene: 5. Germline lookup yields CDR1 KGHSH and CDR2 LQKENI.

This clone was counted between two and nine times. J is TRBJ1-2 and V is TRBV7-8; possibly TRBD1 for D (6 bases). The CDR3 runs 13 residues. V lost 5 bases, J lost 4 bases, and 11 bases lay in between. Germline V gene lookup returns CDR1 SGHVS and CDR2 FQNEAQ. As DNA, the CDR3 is TGTGCCAGCAGCCCCACAGGGCCCTATGGCTACACCTTC. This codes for CASSPTGPYGYTF.

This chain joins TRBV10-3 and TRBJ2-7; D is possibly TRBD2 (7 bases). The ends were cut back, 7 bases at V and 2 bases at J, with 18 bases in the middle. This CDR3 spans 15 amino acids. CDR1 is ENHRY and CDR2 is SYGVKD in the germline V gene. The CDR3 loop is CAITRGGGGTYEQYF. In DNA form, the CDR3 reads TGTGCCATCACGAGGGGGGGAGGAGGAACCTACGAGCAGTACTTC.

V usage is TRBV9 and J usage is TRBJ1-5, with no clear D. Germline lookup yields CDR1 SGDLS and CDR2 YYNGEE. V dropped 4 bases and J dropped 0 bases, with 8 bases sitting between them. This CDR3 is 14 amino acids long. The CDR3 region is CASSLSPSNQPQHF. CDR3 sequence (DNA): TGTGCCAGCAGCCTCTCCCCTAGCAATCAGCCCCAGCATTTT.

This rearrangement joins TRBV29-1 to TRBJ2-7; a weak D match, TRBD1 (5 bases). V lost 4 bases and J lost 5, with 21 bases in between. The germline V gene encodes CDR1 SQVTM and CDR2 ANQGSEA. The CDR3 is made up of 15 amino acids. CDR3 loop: CSVGSFGRVGHEQYF. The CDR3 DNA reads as TGCAGCGTTGGTTCTTTCGGCAGGGTTGGCCACGAGCAGTACTTC.

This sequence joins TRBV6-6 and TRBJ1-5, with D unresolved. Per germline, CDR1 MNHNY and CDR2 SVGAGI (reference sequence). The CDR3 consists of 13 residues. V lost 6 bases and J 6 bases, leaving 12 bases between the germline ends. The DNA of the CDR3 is TGTGCCAGCAGCTCAAAACGCGGTCAGCCCCAGCATTTT. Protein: CASSSKRGQPQHF.

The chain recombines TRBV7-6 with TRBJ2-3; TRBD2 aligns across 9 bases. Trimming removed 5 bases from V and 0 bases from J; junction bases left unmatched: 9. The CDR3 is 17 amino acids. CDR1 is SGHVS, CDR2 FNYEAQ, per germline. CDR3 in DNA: TGTGCCAGCAGCCTCCACCTCACTAGCGGGAGCACAGATACGCAGTATTTT. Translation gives CASSLHLTSGSTDTQYF.

The DNA of the CDR3 is TGTGCCAGCAGCTTACGCAGGGGGTCCAATGAGCAGTTCTTC. Protein sequence: CASSLRRGSNEQFF. The rearrangement joins TRBV5-4 to TRBJ2-1, with 7 bases identical to TRBD1. Germline V lookup: CDR1 SGHNT, CDR2 YYREEE (reference sequence). The CDR3 totals 14 residues. J was trimmed by 6 bases and V by 2 bases; bases with no gene match: 5.

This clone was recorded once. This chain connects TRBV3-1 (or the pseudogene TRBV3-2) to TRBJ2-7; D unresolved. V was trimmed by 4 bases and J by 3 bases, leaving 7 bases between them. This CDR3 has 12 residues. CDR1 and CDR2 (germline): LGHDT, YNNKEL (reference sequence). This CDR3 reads CASSPLGYEQYF. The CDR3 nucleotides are TGTGCCAGCAGCCCCCTCGGCTACGAGCAGTACTTC.

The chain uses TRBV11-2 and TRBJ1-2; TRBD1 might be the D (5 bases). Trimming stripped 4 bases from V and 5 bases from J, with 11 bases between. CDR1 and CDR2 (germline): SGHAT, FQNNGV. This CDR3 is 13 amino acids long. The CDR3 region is CASSYSSGYGYTF. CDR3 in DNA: TGTGCCAGCAGCTACAGTTCAGGGTATGGCTACACCTTC.

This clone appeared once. The DNA of the CDR3 is TGTGCCAGCAGCGATCGTTACATCGGGAATGAGCAGTTCTTC. Amino acids: CASSDRYIGNEQFF. This sequence joins TRBV9 and TRBJ2-1; no reliable D call. Germline loops: CDR1 SGDLS, CDR2 YYNGEE. Trimming shortened V by 3 bases and J by 7 bases, and 14 bases separated the two germline ends. The CDR3 is 14 amino acids.

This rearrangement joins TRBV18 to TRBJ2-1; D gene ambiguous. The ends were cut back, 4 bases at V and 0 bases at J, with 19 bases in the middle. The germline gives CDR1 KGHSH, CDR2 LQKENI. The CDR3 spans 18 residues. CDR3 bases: TGTGCCAGCTCACACCCCGGGTTTAGCCATAGCTCCTACAATGAGCAGTTCTTC. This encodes CASSHPGFSHSSYNEQFF.

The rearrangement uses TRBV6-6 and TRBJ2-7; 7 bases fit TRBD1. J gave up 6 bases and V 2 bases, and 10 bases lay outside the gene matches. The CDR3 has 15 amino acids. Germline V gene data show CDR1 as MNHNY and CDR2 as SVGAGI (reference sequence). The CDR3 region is CASSYMTGSVGEQYF. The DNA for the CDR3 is TGTGCCAGCAGTTACATGACAGGGTCGGTAGGCGAGCAGTACTTC.

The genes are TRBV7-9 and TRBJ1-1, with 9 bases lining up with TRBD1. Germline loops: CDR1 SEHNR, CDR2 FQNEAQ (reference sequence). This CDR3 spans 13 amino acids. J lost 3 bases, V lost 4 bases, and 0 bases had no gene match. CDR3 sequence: CASSWTGDTEAFF. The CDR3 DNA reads TGTGCCAGCAGCTGGACAGGGGACACTGAAGCTTTCTTT.

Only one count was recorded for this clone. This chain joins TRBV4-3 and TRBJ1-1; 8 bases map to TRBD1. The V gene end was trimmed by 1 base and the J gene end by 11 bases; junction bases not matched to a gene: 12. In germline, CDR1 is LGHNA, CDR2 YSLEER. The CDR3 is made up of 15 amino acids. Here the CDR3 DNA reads TGCGCCAGCAGCCAAGTCCTGACAGGGGAGGGGGGGGCTTTCTTT. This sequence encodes CASSQVLTGEGGAFF.

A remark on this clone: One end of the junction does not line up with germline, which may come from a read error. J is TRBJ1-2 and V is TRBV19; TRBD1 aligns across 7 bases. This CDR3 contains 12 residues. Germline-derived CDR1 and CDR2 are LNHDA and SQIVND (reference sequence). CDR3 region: CASSSTTGVTNF. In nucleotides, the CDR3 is TGTGCCAGTAGTTCTACTACAGGGGTTACGAACTTC.

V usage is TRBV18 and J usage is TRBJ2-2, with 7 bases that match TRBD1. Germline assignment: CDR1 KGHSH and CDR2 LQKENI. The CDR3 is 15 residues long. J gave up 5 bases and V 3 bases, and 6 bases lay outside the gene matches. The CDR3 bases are TGTGCCAGCTCACCGCTTAGCAGGGGGACCGGGGAGCTGTTTTTT. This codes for CASSPLSRGTGELFF. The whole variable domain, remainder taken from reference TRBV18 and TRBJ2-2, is NAGVMQNPRHLVRRRGQEARLRCSPMKGHSHVYWYRQLPEEGLKFMVYLQKENIIDESGMPKERFSAEFPKEGPSILRIQQVVRGDSAAYFCASSPLSRGTGELFFGEGSRLTVL.

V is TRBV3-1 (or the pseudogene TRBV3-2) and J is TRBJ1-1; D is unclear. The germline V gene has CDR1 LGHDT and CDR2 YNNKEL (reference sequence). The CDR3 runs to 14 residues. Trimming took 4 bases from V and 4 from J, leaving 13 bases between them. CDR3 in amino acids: CASSLTLFGTEAFF. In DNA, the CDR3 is TGTGCCAGCAGCCTGACACTTTTCGGCACTGAAGCTTTCTTT.

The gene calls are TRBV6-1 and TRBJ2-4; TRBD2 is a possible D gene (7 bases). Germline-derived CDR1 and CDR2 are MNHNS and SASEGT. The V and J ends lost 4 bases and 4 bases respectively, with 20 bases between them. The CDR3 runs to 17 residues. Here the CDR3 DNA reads TGTGCCAGCAGTGGAGGGGGAGGGGCCACGGGGAAAAACATTCAGTACTTC. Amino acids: CASSGGGGATGKNIQYF.

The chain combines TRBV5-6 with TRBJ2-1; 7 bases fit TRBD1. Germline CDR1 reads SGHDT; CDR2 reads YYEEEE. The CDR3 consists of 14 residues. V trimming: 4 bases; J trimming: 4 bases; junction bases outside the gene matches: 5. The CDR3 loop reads CASSRDSIYNEQFF. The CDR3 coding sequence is TGTGCCAGCAGCAGGGACAGTATATACAATGAGCAGTTCTTC. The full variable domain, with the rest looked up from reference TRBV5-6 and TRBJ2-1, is DAGVTQSPTHLIKTRGQQVTLRCSPKSGHDTVSWYQQALGQGPQFIFQYYEEEERQRGNFPDRFSGHQFPNYSSELNVNALLLGDSALYLCASSRDSIYNEQFFGPGTRLTVL.

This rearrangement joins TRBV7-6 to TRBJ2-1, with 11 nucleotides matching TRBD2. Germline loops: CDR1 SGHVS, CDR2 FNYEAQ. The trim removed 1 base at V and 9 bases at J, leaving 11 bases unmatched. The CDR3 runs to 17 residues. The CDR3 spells CASSLDLAGGIYGEQFF. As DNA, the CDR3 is TGTGCCAGCAGCTTAGACCTAGCGGGAGGTATTTACGGTGAGCAGTTCTTC.